The 3 T cell receptor beta chains listed next were all sequenced from one sample in a study of cytomegalovirus exposure and HLA in healthy donors. The PCR ran on 60 Vbeta and 13 Jbeta primers. Libraries were prepared by immunoSEQ multiplex PCR; TCRdb keeps only in-frame clonotypes and omits some of them. The table shows under 300,000 clones, with 86% occurring only once. The specimen sequenced was PBMCs. These receptors all come from a man aged 35 to 55 in good health and CMV-seropositive.

The chain combines TRBV4-3 with TRBJ1-5; D not resolved. The germline V and J ends were trimmed by 2 bases and 3 bases, with 11 bases remaining between them. The CDR3 spans 15 residues. The V gene's germline CDR1 is LGHNA and CDR2 YSLEER. CDR3 residues: CASSQTGGVNQPQHF. In DNA form, the CDR3 reads TGCGCCAGCAGCCAAACTGGCGGGGTCAATCAGCCCCAGCATTTT.

The rearrangement joins TRBV6-6 to TRBJ2-7, with 8 bases lining up with TRBD2. Germline loops: CDR1 MNHNY, CDR2 SVGAGI (reference sequence). V lost 8 bases to trimming and J lost 0 bases; unmatched junction nucleotides: 3. This CDR3 region has 13 residues. This chain's CDR3 is CASVSGSSYEQYF. The DNA of the CDR3 is TGTGCCAGCGTCAGCGGGAGCTCCTACGAGCAGTACTTC.

The CDR3: CASSFARHYNEQFF. The CDR3, as DNA: TGTGCCAGCAGTTTTGCCAGGCACTACAATGAGCAGTTCTTC. The J gene is TRBJ2-1, the V gene TRBV27; D unclear. Germline CDR1 reads MNHEY; CDR2 reads SMNVEV (reference sequence). The V and J ends lost 3 bases and 3 bases respectively, with 9 bases between them. The CDR3 is 14 amino acids.